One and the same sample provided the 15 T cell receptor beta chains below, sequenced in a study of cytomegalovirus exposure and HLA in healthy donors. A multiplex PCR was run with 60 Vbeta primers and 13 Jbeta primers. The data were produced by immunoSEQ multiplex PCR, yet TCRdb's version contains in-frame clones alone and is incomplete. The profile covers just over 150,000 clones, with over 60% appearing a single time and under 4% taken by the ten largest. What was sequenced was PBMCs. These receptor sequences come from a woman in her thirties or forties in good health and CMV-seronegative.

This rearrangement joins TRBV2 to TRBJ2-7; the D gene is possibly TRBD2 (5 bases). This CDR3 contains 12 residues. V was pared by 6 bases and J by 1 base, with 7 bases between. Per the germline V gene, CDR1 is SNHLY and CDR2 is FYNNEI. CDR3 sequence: CASRRTSYEQYF. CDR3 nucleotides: TGTGCCAGCAGGCGGACTTCCTACGAGCAGTACTTC.

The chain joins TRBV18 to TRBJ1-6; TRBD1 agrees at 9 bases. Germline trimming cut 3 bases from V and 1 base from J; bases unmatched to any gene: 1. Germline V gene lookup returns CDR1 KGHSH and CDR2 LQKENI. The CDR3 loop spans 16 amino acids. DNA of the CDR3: TGTGCCAGCTCACCCGACAGGGGGTCCTATAATTCACCCCTCCACTTT. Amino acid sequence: CASSPDRGSYNSPLHF. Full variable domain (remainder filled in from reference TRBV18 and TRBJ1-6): NAGVMQNPRHLVRRRGQEARLRCSPMKGHSHVYWYRQLPEEGLKFMVYLQKENIIDESGMPKERFSAEFPKEGPSILRIQQVVRGDSAAYFCASSPDRGSYNSPLHFGNGTRLTVT.

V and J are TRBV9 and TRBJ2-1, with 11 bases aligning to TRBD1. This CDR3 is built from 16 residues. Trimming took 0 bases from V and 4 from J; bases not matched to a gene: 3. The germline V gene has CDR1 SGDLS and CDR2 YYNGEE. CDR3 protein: CASSVVGQGAYNEQFF. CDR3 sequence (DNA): TGTGCCAGCAGCGTAGTAGGACAGGGGGCGTACAATGAGCAGTTCTTC.

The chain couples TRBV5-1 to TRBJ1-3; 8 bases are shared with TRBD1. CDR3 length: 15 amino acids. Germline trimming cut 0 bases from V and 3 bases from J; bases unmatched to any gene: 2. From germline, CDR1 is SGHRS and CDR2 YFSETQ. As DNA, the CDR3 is TGCGCCAGCAGCTTGGACGGACAGGGTGGAAACACCATATATTTT. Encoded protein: CASSLDGQGGNTIYF.

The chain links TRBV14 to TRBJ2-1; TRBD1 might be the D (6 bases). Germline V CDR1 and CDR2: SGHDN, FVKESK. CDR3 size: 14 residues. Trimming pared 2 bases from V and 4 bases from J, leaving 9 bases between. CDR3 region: CASSQQTGYNEQFF. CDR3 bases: TGTGCCAGCAGCCAACAAACAGGGTACAATGAGCAGTTCTTC. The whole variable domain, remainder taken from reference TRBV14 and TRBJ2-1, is EAGVTQFPSHSVIEKGQTVTLRCDPISGHDNLYWYRRVMGKEIKFLLHFVKESKQDESGMPNNRFLAERTGGTYSTLKVQPAELEDSGVYFCASSQQTGYNEQFFGPGTRLTVL.

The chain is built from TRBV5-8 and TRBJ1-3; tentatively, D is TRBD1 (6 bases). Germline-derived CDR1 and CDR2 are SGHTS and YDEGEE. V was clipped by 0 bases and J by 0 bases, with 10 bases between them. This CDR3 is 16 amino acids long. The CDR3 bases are TGTGCCAGCAGCTTGGGACAGGCCTACTCTGGAAACACCATATATTTT. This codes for CASSLGQAYSGNTIYF.

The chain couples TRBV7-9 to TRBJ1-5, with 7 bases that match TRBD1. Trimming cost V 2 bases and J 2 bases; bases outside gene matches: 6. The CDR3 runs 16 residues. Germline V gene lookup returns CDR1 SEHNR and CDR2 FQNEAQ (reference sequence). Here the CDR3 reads CASSLWTGRRNQPQHF. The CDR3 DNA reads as TGTGCCAGCAGCTTATGGACAGGACGTCGCAATCAGCCCCAGCATTTT.

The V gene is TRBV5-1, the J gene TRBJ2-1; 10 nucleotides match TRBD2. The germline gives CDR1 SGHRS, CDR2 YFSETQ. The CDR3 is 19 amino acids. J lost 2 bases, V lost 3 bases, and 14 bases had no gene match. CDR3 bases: TGCGCCAGCAGCTGGCCTCAGCGGGGGGGCCTTAAAACCTACAATGAGCAGTTCTTC. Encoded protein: CASSWPQRGGLKTYNEQFF.

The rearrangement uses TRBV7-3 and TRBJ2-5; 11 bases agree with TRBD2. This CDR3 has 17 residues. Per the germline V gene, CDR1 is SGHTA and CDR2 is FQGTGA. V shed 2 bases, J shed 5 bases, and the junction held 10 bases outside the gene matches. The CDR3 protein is CASSLWGSGGEAETQYF. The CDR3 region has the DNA TGTGCCAGCAGCTTATGGGGTAGCGGGGGGGAGGCGGAGACCCAGTACTTC.

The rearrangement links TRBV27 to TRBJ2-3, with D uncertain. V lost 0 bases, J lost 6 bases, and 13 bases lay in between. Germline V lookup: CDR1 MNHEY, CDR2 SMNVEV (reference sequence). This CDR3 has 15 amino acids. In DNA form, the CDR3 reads TGTGCCAGCAGTTTATCGACTCGACGGCGGGATACGCAGTATTTT. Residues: CASSLSTRRRDTQYF.

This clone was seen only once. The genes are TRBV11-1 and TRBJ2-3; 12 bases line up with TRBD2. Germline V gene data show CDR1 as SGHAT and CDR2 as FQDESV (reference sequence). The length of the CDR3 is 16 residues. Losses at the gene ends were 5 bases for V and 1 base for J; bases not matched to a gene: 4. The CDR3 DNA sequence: TGTGCCAGCAGCCCCTGGACTAGCGGGGGCACAGATACGCAGTATTTT. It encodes CASSPWTSGGTDTQYF.

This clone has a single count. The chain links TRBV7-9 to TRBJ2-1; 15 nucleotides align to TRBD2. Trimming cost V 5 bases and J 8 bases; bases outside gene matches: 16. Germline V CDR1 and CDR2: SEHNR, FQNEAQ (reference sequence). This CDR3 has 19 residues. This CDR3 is CASSPGLAGGPFAGDEQFF. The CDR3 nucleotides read TGTGCCAGCAGCCCGGGACTAGCGGGGGGCCCTTTTGCAGGAGATGAGCAGTTCTTC.

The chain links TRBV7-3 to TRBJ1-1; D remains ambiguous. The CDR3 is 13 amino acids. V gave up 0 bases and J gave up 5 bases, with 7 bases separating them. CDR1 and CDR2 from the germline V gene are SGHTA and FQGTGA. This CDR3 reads CASSLTPRTEAFF. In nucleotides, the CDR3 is TGTGCCAGCAGCTTAACTCCCAGAACTGAAGCTTTCTTT.

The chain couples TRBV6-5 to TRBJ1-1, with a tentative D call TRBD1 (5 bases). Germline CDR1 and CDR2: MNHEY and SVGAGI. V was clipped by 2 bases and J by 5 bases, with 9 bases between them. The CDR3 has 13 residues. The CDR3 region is CASSYDRGTEAFF. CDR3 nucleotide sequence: TGTGCCAGCAGTTACGACAGAGGAACTGAAGCTTTCTTT.

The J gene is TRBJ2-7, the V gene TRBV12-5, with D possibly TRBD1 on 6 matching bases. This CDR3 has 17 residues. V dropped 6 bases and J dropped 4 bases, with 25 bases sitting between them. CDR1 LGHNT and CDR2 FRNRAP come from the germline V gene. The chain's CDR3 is CASGTNRTGSGGYEQYF. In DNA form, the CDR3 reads TGTGCTAGTGGCACCAATCGAACAGGGTCGGGTGGGTACGAGCAGTACTTC.